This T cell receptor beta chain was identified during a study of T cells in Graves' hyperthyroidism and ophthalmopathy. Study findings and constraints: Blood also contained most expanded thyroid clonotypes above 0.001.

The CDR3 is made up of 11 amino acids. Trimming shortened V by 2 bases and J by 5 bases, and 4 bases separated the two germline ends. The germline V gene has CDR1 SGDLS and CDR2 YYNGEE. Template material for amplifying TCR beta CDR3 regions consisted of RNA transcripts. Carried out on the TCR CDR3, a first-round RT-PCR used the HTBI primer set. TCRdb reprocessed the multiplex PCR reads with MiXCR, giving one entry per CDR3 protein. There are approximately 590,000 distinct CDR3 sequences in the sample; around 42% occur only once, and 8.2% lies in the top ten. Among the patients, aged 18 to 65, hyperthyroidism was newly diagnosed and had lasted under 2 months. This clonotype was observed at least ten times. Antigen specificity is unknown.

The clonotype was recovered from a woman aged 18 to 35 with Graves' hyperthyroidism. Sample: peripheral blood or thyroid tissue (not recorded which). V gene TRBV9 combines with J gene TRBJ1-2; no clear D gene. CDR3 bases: TGTGCCAGCAGCGTGGTTTATGGCTACACCTTC. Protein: CASSVVYGYTF.